Shown below are 21 T cell receptor beta chains from a single sample sequenced in a study of blood T cell repertoires in COVID-19. Some clones are missing from TCRdb's copy, which holds only in-frame ones; the method was immunoSEQ multiplex PCR. Of around 500,000 clones in the sample, about 85% are singletons; the top ten hold 8.3%. The specimen was PBMCs or T cells enriched from blood (not recorded which). The origin of the receptors is an older woman who had recovered from COVID-19.

This chain connects TRBV2 to TRBJ1-1; D remains unclear. CDR3 length equals 15 residues. CDR1 is SNHLY, CDR2 FYNNEI, per germline. The V end lost 5 bases, the J end lost 1 base, and 14 bases lay between the germline ends. The CDR3 bases are TGTGCCAGCAGTAAGGAGGGATTGACGAACACTGAAGCTTTCTTT. As protein: CASSKEGLTNTEAFF.

The CDR3 protein is CATRKDGVLTNEKLFF. CDR3 sequence (DNA): TGTGCCACCAGAAAAGACGGGGTTCTCACTAATGAAAAACTGTTTTTT. The chain carries TRBV15 and TRBJ1-4; D remains unclear. V lost 6 bases and J lost 2, with 16 bases in between. The CDR3 is 16 amino acids. Germline V CDR1 and CDR2: LNHNV, YYDKDF (reference sequence).

V and J are TRBV12-5 and TRBJ2-7; 8 nucleotides match TRBD1. J lost 4 bases, V lost 0 bases, and 8 bases had no gene match. The CDR3 totals 16 residues. Germline values: CDR1 LGHNT, CDR2 FRNRAP. For the CDR3, the DNA is TGTGCTAGTGGTTTGGTACTAGGACAGGGTTATTACGAGCAGTACGTC. It yields the protein CASGLVLGQGYYEQYV.

As for this clone: Other DNA sequences in this sample translate to the same CDR3. The J gene is TRBJ1-6, the V gene TRBV9; tentatively, D is TRBD1 (6 bases). With 0 bases removed from V and 10 bases from J, the gap between germline ends came to 14 bases. Germline loops: CDR1 SGDLS, CDR2 YYNGEE. The length of the CDR3 is 15 residues. The CDR3 DNA is TGTGCCAGCAGCGTAGGGGGAGGGGGGAACTCACCCCTCCACTTT. It encodes CASSVGGGGNSPLHF.

V gene TRBV3-1 (or the pseudogene TRBV3-2) combines with J gene TRBJ1-2; a weak D match, TRBD1 (5 bases). Trimming removed 8 bases at V and 7 bases at J, with 17 bases between. Germline lookup yields CDR1 LGHDT and CDR2 YNNKEL (reference sequence). This CDR3 spans 13 amino acids. In DNA form, the CDR3 reads TGTGCCAGCGGCAACACAGGTTCGGGTGGCTACACCTTC. This gives the protein CASGNTGSGGYTF.

The chain uses TRBV29-1 and TRBJ2-3; 9 nucleotides align to TRBD2. V gave up 3 bases and J gave up 2 bases; unmatched junction bases: 6. The V gene's germline CDR1 is SQVTM and CDR2 ANQGSEA. CDR3 length: 15 amino acids. The CDR3: CSVEALAGPTDTQYF. The CDR3 DNA reads TGCAGCGTTGAGGCGCTAGCGGGGCCCACAGATACGCAGTATTTT.

The V call is TRBV9, the J call TRBJ2-2; 8 bases match TRBD2. CDR1 and CDR2 from the germline V gene are SGDLS and YYNGEE. J gave up 5 bases and V 4 bases, and 7 bases lay outside the gene matches. The CDR3 totals 15 residues. CDR3 in amino acids: CASSPRLAITGELFF. DNA of the CDR3: TGTGCCAGCAGCCCCAGACTAGCGATAACCGGGGAGCTGTTTTTT.

V gene TRBV18 combines with J gene TRBJ1-1; tentatively, D is TRBD1 (6 bases). The CDR3 has 13 amino acids. Germline V gives CDR1 KGHSH, CDR2 LQKENI. The ends were cut back, 3 bases at V and 5 bases at J, with 10 bases in the middle. CDR3 sequence: CASSPGGETEAFF. The CDR3 nucleotides read TGTGCCAGCTCACCTGGGGGCGAGACTGAAGCTTTCTTT.

This clone was picked up a small number of times. The chain links TRBV28 to TRBJ1-2, with 10 bases lining up with TRBD1. Trimming at V came to 10 bases and at J to 12 bases, leaving 11 bases not matched to a gene. The CDR3 has 12 residues. Looked up from germline, CDR1 is MDHEN and CDR2 is SYDVKM. The CDR3 DNA follows: TGTGCCACCGACAGGACAGGGGGTGTCGACACCTTC. It is translated as CATDRTGGVDTF.

The genes are TRBV27 and TRBJ2-7, with D perhaps TRBD2 (7 bases). With 2 bases removed from V and 3 bases from J, the gap between germline ends came to 11 bases. Germline assignment: CDR1 MNHEY and CDR2 SMNVEV (reference sequence). This CDR3 comprises 14 residues. CDR3 region: CASSLGRGLYEQYF. DNA of the CDR3: TGTGCCAGCAGTTTAGGGCGGGGGCTCTACGAGCAGTACTTC.

The genes are TRBV10-3 and TRBJ2-1, with 7 bases fitting TRBD2. Germline V gives CDR1 ENHRY, CDR2 SYGVKD. V was clipped by 10 bases and J by 6 bases; unmatched bases: 9. The CDR3 extends over 13 amino acids. The CDR3 spells CATGGGVTNEQFF. The CDR3 coding sequence is TGTGCCACGGGAGGAGGGGTGACCAATGAGCAGTTCTTC.

The rearrangement joins TRBV7-9 to TRBJ2-1, with 11 bases lining up with TRBD2. The CDR3 loop spans 18 amino acids. Unmatched junction bases numbered 15, after V lost 5 bases and J lost 6 bases. The V gene's germline CDR1 is SEHNR and CDR2 FQNEAQ (reference sequence). The CDR3 is CASSPRGVAGGRGNEQFF. The CDR3 DNA reads as TGTGCCAGCAGCCCCCGCGGGGTAGCGGGGGGGCGGGGCAATGAGCAGTTCTTC.

V and J are TRBV10-3 and TRBJ1-2, with TRBD1 as a possible D gene (6 bases). Between the trimmed V and J ends, which lost 3 bases and 5 bases, there was a span of 16 bases. The length of the CDR3 is 15 residues. Per the germline V gene, CDR1 is ENHRY and CDR2 is SYGVKD. CDR3 nucleotides: TGTGCCATCAGTGACCCCGGACAGCCTTTTTATGGCTACACCTTC. Protein product: CAISDPGQPFYGYTF.

This rearrangement joins TRBV12-3 or TRBV12-4 to TRBJ2-5; D not certain. This CDR3 contains 12 residues. Trimming took 6 bases from V and 0 from J, leaving 5 bases between them. The CDR3, as DNA: TGTGCCAGCAGCTTGTACCAAGAGACCCAGTACTTC. Translating it yields CASSLYQETQYF.

V usage is TRBV7-9 and J usage is TRBJ2-7, with TRBD1 identical over 7 bases. In germline, CDR1 is SEHNR, CDR2 FQNEAQ (reference sequence). V lost 2 bases and J lost 0; bases outside the gene matches: 4. The CDR3 spans 15 residues. The CDR3 reads CASSLRDSISYEQYF. CDR3 coding DNA: TGTGCCAGCAGCTTACGGGACAGTATCTCCTACGAGCAGTACTTC.

The genes are TRBV19 and TRBJ2-2, with a possible D match to TRBD1 (6 bases). V lost 5 bases and J lost 1, with 11 bases in between. Germline assignment: CDR1 LNHDA and CDR2 SQIVND (reference sequence). The CDR3 sequence is 15 residues long. This CDR3 is CASSVKTGNTGELFF. Here the CDR3 DNA reads TGTGCCAGTAGTGTTAAGACAGGGAACACCGGGGAGCTGTTTTTT.

This rearrangement joins TRBV3-1 (or the pseudogene TRBV3-2) to TRBJ2-2; maybe TRBD2 (6 bases). This CDR3 comprises 14 residues. Germline values: CDR1 LGHDT, CDR2 YNNKEL (reference sequence). The V gene lost 3 bases and the J gene lost 6 bases, with 11 bases spanning the gap. The CDR3 loop is CASSHEGRSGELFF. The CDR3 DNA is TGTGCCAGCAGCCATGAGGGGAGGTCCGGGGAGCTGTTTTTT.

The chain couples TRBV10-3 to TRBJ2-1; TRBD2 matches 9 bases. CDR1 is ENHRY, CDR2 SYGVKD, per germline. There are 16 residues in the CDR3. The V and J ends lost 5 bases and 7 bases, in that order; junction bases with no gene match: 12. This chain's CDR3 is CAISSRGGGLVNEQFF. CDR3 DNA sequence: TGTGCCATCAGTTCCCGCGGGGGGGGCCTGGTGAATGAGCAGTTCTTC.

The rearrangement joins TRBV5-1 to TRBJ1-6, with TRBD1 matching 8 bases. Germline assignment: CDR1 SGHRS and CDR2 YFSETQ. The CDR3 sequence is 14 residues long. The junction had 2 bases not matched to a gene; V was cut back by 0 bases and J by 9 bases. Here the CDR3 DNA reads TGCGCCAGCAGCTTGGGACAGGGGAGTTCACCCCTCCACTTT. It translates to CASSLGQGSSPLHF.

This chain links TRBV6-5 with TRBJ2-3; D not certain. The CDR3 runs to 13 residues. The ends were cut back, 2 bases at V and 0 bases at J, with 3 bases in the middle. Germline V lookup: CDR1 MNHEY, CDR2 SVGAGI. The CDR3 region is CASSYRSTDTQYF. The CDR3 DNA sequence: TGTGCCAGCAGTTACCGTAGCACAGATACGCAGTATTTT.

The chain combines TRBV11-2 with TRBJ2-1; TRBD2 aligns across 8 bases. CDR3 length equals 16 residues. V lost 6 bases to trimming and J lost 0 bases; unmatched junction nucleotides: 7. Germline loops: CDR1 SGHAT, CDR2 FQNNGV. As DNA, the CDR3 is TGTGCCAGCAGGCCACTAGCGGAAAGCTCCTACAATGAGCAGTTCTTC. Its protein product is CASRPLAESSYNEQFF.